A single sample is the source of the 14 T cell receptor beta chains below, sequenced in a study of blood T cell repertoires in COVID-19. Method: immunoSEQ multiplex PCR; TCRdb's copy keeps in-frame clones and lacks some. The profile shows 75,000 to 85,000 clones, more than 75% of them singletons. The sequenced material came from peripheral blood. These receptors were taken from a human donor in a cohort sampled during active COVID-19.

The chain recombines TRBV19 with TRBJ1-2, with a possible D match to TRBD1 (5 bases). From germline, CDR1 is LNHDA and CDR2 SQIVND (reference sequence). The CDR3 runs to 15 residues. The V end lost 8 bases, the J end lost 1 base, and 17 bases lay between the germline ends. CDR3 DNA sequence: TGTGCCAGTGGCCTTTTAGGGGCGCGTAACTATGGCTACACCTTC. Translated: CASGLLGARNYGYTF.

The chain links TRBV5-4 to TRBJ1-4, with D possibly TRBD1 on 6 matching bases. The CDR3 covers 16 residues. Trimming shortened V by 2 bases and J by 8 bases, and 19 bases separated the two germline ends. CDR1 and CDR2 from the germline V gene are SGHNT and YYREEE (reference sequence). DNA of the CDR3: TGTGCCAGCAGCTTTGGCTACAGGGTGAAGGAGGAAAAACTGTTTTTT. Translation gives CASSFGYRVKEEKLFF.

The chain links TRBV6-5 to TRBJ2-1; 7 nucleotides align to TRBD1. The CDR3 is 14 amino acids. CDR1 and CDR2 from the germline V gene are MNHEY and SVGAGI. The V and J ends lost 6 bases and 2 bases, in that order; junction bases with no gene match: 4. The CDR3 DNA follows: TGTGCCAGCAGATCGGACAGGACCTACAATGAGCAGTTCTTC. It specifies CASRSDRTYNEQFF.

The V and J genes are TRBV6-4 and TRBJ2-7; 7 bases map to TRBD2. Germline V lookup: CDR1 MRHNA, CDR2 SNTAGT. V was pared by 2 bases and J by 5 bases, with 3 bases of the junction left unmatched. The CDR3 contains 13 residues. In DNA form, the CDR3 reads TGTGCCAGCAGTGACGAGCGGGGAAACGAGCAGTACTTC. Its translation: CASSDERGNEQYF.

This rearrangement joins TRBV10-3 to TRBJ1-2; D unresolved. Trimming left V 2 bases short and J 8 bases short, with 6 bases between. The CDR3 has 11 residues. In germline, CDR1 is ENHRY, CDR2 SYGVKD. As DNA, the CDR3 is TGTGCCATCAGTGAGGCGATCGGCTACACCTTC. Encoded protein: CAISEAIGYTF.

This clone turned up a few times. The rearrangement links TRBV2 to TRBJ1-5; TRBD1 aligns across 10 bases. This CDR3 is built from 16 residues. The V gene's germline CDR1 is SNHLY and CDR2 FYNNEI. Trimming took 3 bases from V and 5 from J; bases not matched to a gene: 7. The CDR3, as DNA: TGTGCCAGCAGTGACCCCCGGGACAGGGGAGATCAGCCCCAGCATTTT. It is translated as CASSDPRDRGDQPQHF. Full variable domain (rest looked up from reference TRBV2 and TRBJ1-5): EPEVTQTPSHQVTQMGQEVILRCVPISNHLYFYWYRQILGQKVEFLVSFYNNEISEKSEIFDDQFSVERPDGSNFTLKIRSTKLEDSAMYFCASSDPRDRGDQPQHFGDGTRLSIL.

The rearrangement links TRBV7-9 to TRBJ2-7, with D unresolved. The germline V and J ends were trimmed by 4 bases and 3 bases, with 7 bases remaining between them. Germline V lookup: CDR1 SEHNR, CDR2 FQNEAQ (reference sequence). This CDR3 has 12 residues. CDR3 region: CASSWQDYEQYF. CDR3 nucleotides: TGTGCCAGCAGCTGGCAGGACTACGAGCAGTACTTC.

The sample holds a few counts of this clone. This chain links TRBV6-5 with TRBJ2-7; TRBD1 aligns across 8 bases. Trimming at V came to 8 bases and at J to 8 bases, leaving 17 bases not matched to a gene. There are 15 residues in the CDR3. The germline V gene has CDR1 MNHEY and CDR2 SVGAGI. CDR3 in DNA: TGTGCCAGCGGACTCGCCAGGACAGGGTCCTTTAAGCAGTACTTC. It codes for CASGLARTGSFKQYF.

The rearrangement joins TRBV27 to TRBJ2-7; 7 nucleotides align to TRBD2. Germline CDR1 MNHEY, CDR2 SMNVEV (reference sequence). This CDR3 is 13 amino acids long. V was pared by 6 bases and J by 2 bases, with 4 bases of the junction left unmatched. The CDR3 spells CASRSSGPYEQYF. In DNA form, the CDR3 reads TGTGCCAGCAGATCTAGCGGTCCCTACGAGCAGTACTTC.

The rearrangement links TRBV5-8 to TRBJ1-2; D unresolved. Trimming pared 1 base from V and 4 bases from J, leaving 11 bases between. The germline CDR1 and CDR2 sequences are SGHTS and YDEGEE. The CDR3 has 14 amino acids. The DNA for the CDR3 is TGTGCCAGCAGCTTGAGTTATAGTTCCTATGGCTACACCTTC. It codes for CASSLSYSSYGYTF.

The rearrangement links TRBV13 to TRBJ2-7, with 7 bases fitting TRBD1. CDR1 and CDR2 from the germline V gene are PRHDT and FYEKMQ (reference sequence). V was pared by 1 base and J by 0 bases, with 18 bases of the junction left unmatched. The CDR3 sequence is 20 residues long. The CDR3 DNA follows: TGTGCCAGCAGCTTAGTGGGTAGATTGGGGGCAGGACAGGTCTCCTACGAGCAGTACTTC. This encodes CASSLVGRLGAGQVSYEQYF.

This clone was seen a handful of times. This chain joins TRBV29-1 and TRBJ2-1, with D maybe TRBD1 (5 bases). Trimming removed 8 bases from V and 7 bases from J, with 15 bases in between. The CDR3 has 12 amino acids. CDR1 SQVTM and CDR2 ANQGSEA come from the germline V gene. The CDR3 DNA reads TGCAGCATATACGCCAGGGATAATGAGCAGTTCTTC. Its translation is CSIYARDNEQFF.

The rearrangement joins TRBV6-4 to TRBJ1-2; possibly TRBD1 for D (5 bases). There are 14 residues in the CDR3. Trimming removed 6 bases from V and 2 bases from J, with 13 bases in between. Germline CDR1 is MRHNA and CDR2 is SNTAGT. In DNA, the CDR3 is TGTGCCAGCAGGGAACTGCGACAGAACTATGGCTACACCTTC. Translating it yields CASRELRQNYGYTF.

The J gene is TRBJ2-7, the V gene TRBV9; D is unclear. This CDR3 is 14 amino acids long. V lost 4 bases to trimming and J lost 2 bases, with 13 bases between them. Germline lookup yields CDR1 SGDLS and CDR2 YYNGEE. The CDR3 DNA reads as TGTGCCAGCAGCTCCAGGTCCGGCACCTACGAGCAGTACTTC. Translated: CASSSRSGTYEQYF.